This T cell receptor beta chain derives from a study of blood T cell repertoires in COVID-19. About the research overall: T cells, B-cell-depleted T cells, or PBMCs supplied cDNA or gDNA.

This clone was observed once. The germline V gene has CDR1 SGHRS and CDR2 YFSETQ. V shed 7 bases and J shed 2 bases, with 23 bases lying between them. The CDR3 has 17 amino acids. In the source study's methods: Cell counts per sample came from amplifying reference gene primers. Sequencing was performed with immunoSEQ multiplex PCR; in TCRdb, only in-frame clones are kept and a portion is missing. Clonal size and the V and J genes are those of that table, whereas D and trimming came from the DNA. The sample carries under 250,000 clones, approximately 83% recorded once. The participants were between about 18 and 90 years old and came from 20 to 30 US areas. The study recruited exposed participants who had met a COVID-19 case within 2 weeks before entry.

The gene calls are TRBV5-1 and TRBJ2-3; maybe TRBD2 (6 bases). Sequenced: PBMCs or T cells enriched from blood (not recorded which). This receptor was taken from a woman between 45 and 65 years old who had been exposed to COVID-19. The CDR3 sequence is CASSPGPAGLYTDTQYF. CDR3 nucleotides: TGCGCCAGCTCGCCGGGACCTGCGGGACTCTACACAGATACGCAGTATTTT.